The clone carrying this T cell receptor beta chain was detected only a few times. The sample comes from a study of blood T cells in healthy people across ages. Combining a sample-barcoded 5' primer with a J-beta primer mix, a second PCR ran for about 7 to 11 cycles. A single record per CDR3 protein comes from TCRdb applying MiXCR to the 5' RACE reads. This sample carries over a million distinct CDR3 sequences, approximately 42% of them seen once, and the ten largest clones take 4%. Those donating, healthy Caucasian individuals from Russia, were aged 6 to 90. Total RNA was extracted at no less than 6 micrograms per sample. This receptor was taken from a young woman in good health. Sequenced material: blood.

The CDR3, as DNA: TGCAGCGTTGTTCCCGTTCCCGGCACAGATACGCAGTATTTT. This translates into CSVVPVPGTDTQYF. The rearrangement joins TRBV29-1 to TRBJ2-3, with D uncertain. The ends were cut back, 4 bases at V and 1 base at J, with 12 bases in the middle. This CDR3 spans 14 amino acids. In germline, CDR1 is SQVTM, CDR2 ANQGSEA.